This T cell receptor (beta chain) was captured in a study of blood T cell repertoires in COVID-19. Background on the study: Collection of acute and convalescent COVID-19 samples took place in the United States, Italy and Spain. Sources were T cells, B-cell-depleted T cells, or PBMCs; the material itself was cDNA or gDNA.

In the original processing: Amplification of reference gene primers provided the estimated nucleated cell counts. Profiling relied on immunoSEQ multiplex PCR, and the TCRdb table lists in-frame clones only, not all of them. From that table come the V and J calls and clone size; the DNA was used to work out D and trimming. The sample records 140,000 or so clones, approximately 85% being singletons. A single count supports this clone. Sample: peripheral blood. This receptor was identified in a man aged 50 or older with acute or convalescent COVID-19.

The CDR3 region has the DNA TGTGCCAGTCAACGGGAGAGCTCTGGGGCCAACGTCCTGACTTTC. Its protein product is CASQRESSGANVLTF. J is TRBJ2-6 and V is TRBV19; maybe TRBD2 (6 bases). The germline V gene encodes CDR1 LNHDA and CDR2 SQIVND (reference sequence). The CDR3 runs to 15 residues. Trimming took off 8 bases at V and 0 bases at J, with 11 bases between the two ends.